The sequence of this T cell receptor (beta chain) was determined in a study of immune cell composition in non-small cell lung cancer. Overall study: Lung adenocarcinoma or squamous carcinoma made up most tumours.

Turning to this clone: What it recognizes is unknown.

Normal lung was taken at the farthest possible site, at least 3 cm from tumour. Clones were sequenced by immunoSEQ multiplex PCR, and TCRdb holds only the in-frame ones, with some missing. Of 2,000 or so clones listed, 77% are singletons. CDR1 is SEHNR and CDR2 is FQNEAQ in the germline V gene (reference sequence). V shed 5 bases and J 1 base; nucleotides not matched to a gene: 7. The CDR3 sequence is 16 residues long. General observations from the study: Tumour-reactive clones were not shown to match dominant in vivo tumour clones. Smoking pack-years did not significantly correlate with tumour TCR-beta clonality.

The TCR sequence derives from a human donor with non-small cell lung cancer. Input material: non-adjacent lung tissue. The chain is built from TRBV7-9 and TRBJ1-1, with TRBD1 identical over 10 bases. The CDR3 bases are TGTGCCAGCAGCAAGCAAGGGACAGGGGCGAACACTGAAGCTTTCTTT. Translating it yields CASSKQGTGANTEAFF.